The 28 T cell receptor beta chains below were found in one sample sequenced in a study of T-cell reconstitution after alpha-beta-depleted transplantation in children. Preparation of the TCRbeta library used unique molecular identifiers. TCRdb passed the PCR reads through MiXCR, listing each CDR3 protein once. Of hundreds of thousands of distinct CDR3 sequences in the sample, more than 9% were seen once. The material sequenced was PBMCs from the stem cell graft donor, taken from the stem cell graft. The receptor source for this set is a human donor who donated a stem cell graft to a child with acute myeloid leukemia.

This clonotype occurred a few times. The CDR3 nucleotides are TGCGCCAGCAGCTTCGAACGGACTAGCGGGAACAATGAGCAGTTCTTC. This codes for CASSFERTSGNNEQFF. The J gene is TRBJ2-1, the V gene TRBV5-1, with 12 positions matching TRBD2. CDR1 SGHRS and CDR2 YFSETQ come from the germline V gene. This CDR3 spans 16 amino acids. Trimming at V came to 2 bases and at J to 5 bases, leaving 5 bases not matched to a gene.

This clonotype was seen more than once but under ten times. The chain uses TRBV6-1 and TRBJ1-1; D unclear. Germline-derived CDR1 and CDR2 are MNHNS and SASEGT. Trimming removed 6 bases at V and 0 bases at J, with 14 bases between. The CDR3 has 15 amino acids. The CDR3 DNA is TGTGCCAGCAGACCGCGGACGGAGATGAACACTGAAGCTTTCTTT. Translating gives CASRPRTEMNTEAFF.

This clonotype was counted only a few times. The chain recombines TRBV12-3 or TRBV12-4 with TRBJ1-5; TRBD1 agrees at 8 bases. CDR3 size: 14 residues. V shed 3 bases and J 7 bases; nucleotides not matched to a gene: 5. CDR3: CASSFTGGGQPQHF. The CDR3 nucleotides read TGTGCCAGCAGTTTCACAGGGGGTGGACAGCCCCAGCATTTT.

This clonotype showed up just a few times. The V gene is TRBV27, the J gene TRBJ2-2; TRBD1 agrees at 7 bases. V lost 8 bases and J lost 5; bases outside the gene matches: 11. This CDR3 spans 15 amino acids. Looked up from germline, CDR1 is MNHEY and CDR2 is SMNVEV (reference sequence). CDR3 sequence reads: CASGNRDSLTGELFF. The CDR3 nucleotides are TGTGCCAGCGGAAACCGGGACAGTCTAACCGGGGAGCTGTTTTTT.

This clonotype occurred many times. The chain is built from TRBV20-1 and TRBJ2-5; TRBD1 agrees at 7 bases. Trimming at V came to 6 bases and at J to 4 bases, leaving 8 bases not matched to a gene. CDR1 and CDR2 from the germline V gene are DFQATT and SNEGSKA (reference sequence). CDR3 length: 13 residues. This CDR3 is CSAEDRSGETQYF. The DNA for the CDR3 is TGCAGTGCCGAGGACAGGTCTGGAGAGACCCAGTACTTC.

The table lists this clonotype with a few counts. This chain uses TRBV11-2 with TRBJ2-7; the D is unclear. Germline values: CDR1 SGHAT, CDR2 FQNNGV. Trimming pared 0 bases from V and 4 bases from J, leaving 16 bases between. This CDR3 spans 16 amino acids. CDR3 nucleotide sequence: TGTGCCAGCAGCTTAGAAGGCCAGAGACTTAGATACGAGCAGTACTTC. As protein: CASSLEGQRLRYEQYF. Combining the CDR3 with reference TRBV11-2 and TRBJ2-7 gives the whole variable domain EAGVAQSPRYKIIEKRQSVAFWCNPISGHATLYWYQQILGQGPKLLIQFQNNGVVDDSQLPKDRFSAERLKGVDSTLKIQPAKLEDSAVYLCASSLEGQRLRYEQYFGPGTRLTVT.

This clonotype was observed a handful of times. The CDR3 loop is CASSFPRNEQFF. The DNA of the CDR3 is TGTGCCAGCAGCTTCCCGCGAAATGAGCAGTTCTTC. V usage is TRBV13 and J usage is TRBJ2-1; D uncertain. Germline CDR1 is PRHDT and CDR2 is FYEKMQ (reference sequence). The CDR3 is 12 residues long. V lost 3 bases to trimming and J lost 7 bases, with 7 bases between them.

The chain has TRBV6-5 and TRBJ1-5, with 9 nucleotides matching TRBD1. Per the germline V gene, CDR1 is MNHEY and CDR2 is SVGAGI. This CDR3 is 16 amino acids long. V was pared by 4 bases and J by 0 bases, with 4 bases of the junction left unmatched. The CDR3 is CASSLGGQGSNQPQHF. The CDR3 coding sequence is TGTGCCAGCAGTTTAGGGGGACAGGGTAGCAATCAGCCCCAGCATTTT.

This clonotype was detected ten times or more. V is TRBV3-1 and J is TRBJ2-1, with 12 positions matching TRBD2. CDR3 length equals 15 residues. CDR1 and CDR2 (germline): LGHDT, YNNKEL (reference sequence). The J segment lost 7 bases and the V segment lost 3 bases, leaving 4 bases of the junction unmatched. The CDR3 region is CASSHATSGSNEQFF. CDR3 nucleotides: TGTGCCAGCAGCCACGCGACTAGCGGGAGTAATGAGCAGTTCTTC.

This clonotype was recorded at least ten times. The chain has TRBV4-2 and TRBJ2-3, with D perhaps TRBD2 (5 bases). The length of the CDR3 is 14 residues. Trimming left V 1 base short and J 4 bases short, with 9 bases between. The germline V gene encodes CDR1 LGHNA and CDR2 YNFKEQ. CDR3 DNA: TGTGCCAGCAGCCAAGGACTACTCGCAGATACGCAGTATTTT. It yields the protein CASSQGLLADTQYF.

The chain is built from TRBV20-1 and TRBJ2-5; 8 bases are shared with TRBD2. Germline V lookup: CDR1 DFQATT, CDR2 SNEGSKA (reference sequence). V was pared by 5 bases and J by 4 bases, with 9 bases of the junction left unmatched. CDR3 length: 14 amino acids. CDR3 amino acids: CSAPLLAGTETQYF. The CDR3 nucleotides are TGCAGTGCTCCTCTTCTAGCGGGCACAGAGACCCAGTACTTC.

This clonotype was seen more than once but under ten times. The chain joins TRBV12-3 or TRBV12-4 to TRBJ1-5, with 8 bases lining up with TRBD1. V shed 6 bases and J 3 bases; nucleotides not matched to a gene: 4. This CDR3 comprises 14 residues. CDR3 bases: TGTGCCAGCAGGCGGACAGGGTTCAATCAGCCCCAGCATTTT. Residues: CASRRTGFNQPQHF.

This chain links TRBV5-4 with TRBJ1-6; tentative D call: TRBD1 (5 bases). The CDR3 sequence is 14 residues long. The ends were cut back, 4 bases at V and 7 bases at J, with 12 bases in the middle. Germline-derived CDR1 and CDR2 are SGHNT and YYREEE (reference sequence). The CDR3 DNA sequence: TGTGCCAGCAGCAGATCCTCAGGGAATTCACCCCTCCACTTT. This sequence encodes CASSRSSGNSPLHF.

This clonotype has ten or more counts. This rearrangement joins TRBV7-2 to TRBJ2-7, with 11 nucleotides matching TRBD2. This CDR3 has 15 amino acids. Germline CDR1 reads SGHTA; CDR2 reads FQGNSA. V shed 6 bases, J shed 1 base, and the junction held 5 bases outside the gene matches. Here the CDR3 reads CASRPGTSGSYEQYF. In DNA form, the CDR3 reads TGTGCCAGCAGGCCCGGGACTAGCGGATCCTACGAGCAGTACTTC.

The table lists this clonotype with many counts. The chain uses TRBV27 and TRBJ2-4, with 8 bases matching TRBD2. Germline CDR1 is MNHEY and CDR2 is SMNVEV (reference sequence). V trimming: 5 bases; J trimming: 2 bases; junction bases outside the gene matches: 14. The CDR3 consists of 18 residues. CDR3 residues: CASSAGTSGTRTKNIQYF. The CDR3 coding sequence is TGTGCCAGCAGTGCCGGGACTAGTGGAACCAGGACCAAAAACATTCAGTACTTC.

This clonotype was seen just once. The V and J genes are TRBV28 and TRBJ2-7, with 13 bases lining up with TRBD2. V was clipped by 5 bases and J by 0 bases; unmatched bases: 7. The CDR3 sequence is 17 residues long. Germline V gives CDR1 MDHEN, CDR2 SYDVKM. The CDR3 nucleotides are TGTGCCAGCAGTCCCCGGACTAGCGGGAGAGGCTCCTACGAGCAGTACTTC. Amino acid sequence: CASSPRTSGRGSYEQYF.

There are many counts of this clonotype. V and J are TRBV29-1 and TRBJ2-1; 11 bases agree with TRBD2. The CDR3 consists of 17 residues. CDR1 and CDR2 (germline): SQVTM, ANQGSEA. The trim removed 0 bases at V and 9 bases at J, leaving 13 bases unmatched. Written as DNA, the CDR3 is TGCAGCGTTGAAGATTTGGCGGCTAGCGGGAGGTTTGGTGAGCAGTTCTTC. Residues: CSVEDLAASGRFGEQFF.

This clonotype has just a few counts. The chain joins TRBV7-2 to TRBJ2-3, with 9 bases aligning to TRBD2. Germline-derived CDR1 and CDR2 are SGHTA and FQGNSA. The CDR3 sequence is 16 residues long. Unmatched junction bases numbered 10, after V lost 5 bases and J lost 4 bases. This CDR3 is CASSRRGAGGADTQYF. CDR3 coding DNA: TGTGCCAGCAGCCGAAGGGGAGCGGGAGGTGCAGATACGCAGTATTTT.

This chain uses TRBV11-2 with TRBJ2-5, with D possibly TRBD2 on 6 matching bases. The V end was cut by 7 bases, the J end by 5 bases, with 14 bases between. The CDR3 loop spans 13 amino acids. Germline values: CDR1 SGHAT, CDR2 FQNNGV. The CDR3 reads CASKKGSGETQYF. The CDR3 coding sequence is TGTGCCAGCAAGAAAGGGAGCGGGGAGACCCAGTACTTC.

This clonotype was counted at least ten times. CDR3: CASSLDGGGNQPQHF. The CDR3 bases are TGCGCCAGCAGCTTGGACGGGGGTGGCAATCAGCCCCAGCATTTT. The chain links TRBV5-1 to TRBJ1-5; TRBD1 is a possible D gene (5 bases). Germline V gene sequence: CDR1 SGHRS, CDR2 YFSETQ. V was clipped by 0 bases and J by 2 bases, with 9 bases between them. The CDR3 covers 15 residues. Full variable domain (rest looked up from reference TRBV5-1 and TRBJ1-5): KAGVTQTPRYLIKTRGQQVTLSCSPISGHRSVSWYQQTPGQGLQFLFEYFSETQRNKGNFPGRFSGRQFSNSRSEMNVSTLELGDSALYLCASSLDGGGNQPQHFGDGTRLSIL.

The chain couples TRBV11-3 to TRBJ2-3, with D unresolved. The CDR3 is made up of 15 amino acids. The germline CDR1 and CDR2 sequences are SGHNT and YENEEA. V lost 1 base and J 2 bases, leaving 10 bases between the germline ends. Written as DNA, the CDR3 is TGTGCCAGCAGCTTAGGCAAACAGATCACAGATACGCAGTATTTT. Protein: CASSLGKQITDTQYF. The complete variable domain, with remaining parts taken from reference TRBV11-3 and TRBJ2-3, reads EAGVVQSPRYKIIEKKQPVAFWCNPISGHNTLYWYLQNLGQGPELLIRYENEEAVDDSQLPKDRFSAERLKGVDSTLKIQPAELGDSAVYLCASSLGKQITDTQYFGPGTRLTVL.

At least ten counts were recorded for this clonotype. J is TRBJ1-5 and V is TRBV20-1, with D uncertain. Germline V gene lookup returns CDR1 DFQATT and CDR2 SNEGSKA (reference sequence). The CDR3 totals 14 residues. Deletions cut 0 bases from V and 0 bases from J, with 6 bases between. CDR3 sequence reads: CSAREHNSNQPQHF. CDR3 nucleotides: TGCAGTGCTAGAGAACACAATAGCAATCAGCCCCAGCATTTT.

This clonotype was observed a few times. The chain couples TRBV6-2 or TRBV6-3 to TRBJ2-3; tentative D call: TRBD2 (5 bases). Germline V gives CDR1 MNHEY, CDR2 SVGEGT. CDR3 size: 18 residues. Trimming took 4 bases from V and 0 from J, leaving 20 bases between them. CDR3 region: CASSWERGRDASTDTQYF. DNA for the CDR3: TGTGCCAGCAGTTGGGAGAGAGGGAGAGATGCTAGCACAGATACGCAGTATTTT.

This clonotype turned up a few times. V is TRBV4-3 and J is TRBJ2-1; 14 nucleotides align to TRBD2. CDR1 and CDR2 from the germline V gene are LGHNA and YSLEER. This CDR3 comprises 17 residues. The junction had 9 bases not matched to a gene; V was cut back by 4 bases and J by 7 bases. Here the CDR3 DNA reads TGCGCCAGCAGCCCTTTTACCGGGACTAGCGGGAGAAATGAGCAGTTCTTC. It encodes CASSPFTGTSGRNEQFF.

This clonotype was seen repeatedly, ten times or more. The V gene is TRBV20-1, the J gene TRBJ2-3, with 8 bases that match TRBD2. Trimming took 3 bases from V and 0 from J; bases not matched to a gene: 5. Germline CDR1 reads DFQATT; CDR2 reads SNEGSKA (reference sequence). The CDR3 has 15 amino acids. As DNA, the CDR3 is TGCAGTGCTAGTGTACTAGCGGCAAGCACAGATACGCAGTATTTT. Its protein is CSASVLAASTDTQYF.

This clonotype has only a few counts. The rearrangement joins TRBV6-1 to TRBJ2-7; 8 bases are shared with TRBD1. Unmatched junction bases numbered 13, after V lost 7 bases and J lost 5 bases. Germline-derived CDR1 and CDR2 are MNHNS and SASEGT. The CDR3 loop spans 15 amino acids. CDR3 amino acids: CASTLDRGAKNEQYF. CDR3 coding DNA: TGTGCCAGCACCCTAGACAGGGGAGCGAAGAACGAGCAGTACTTC.

This sequence joins TRBV11-1 and TRBJ2-3, with D tentatively TRBD1 or TRBD2 (6 bases each). CDR3 size: 15 residues. The germline V and J ends were trimmed by 6 bases and 2 bases, with 15 bases remaining between them. Germline V CDR1 and CDR2: SGHAT, FQDESV (reference sequence). Written as DNA, the CDR3 is TGTGCCAGCAGACCAGGCGGGGACATCACAGATACGCAGTATTTT. Translation: CASRPGGDITDTQYF. Full variable domain (remainder filled in from reference TRBV11-1 and TRBJ2-3): EAEVAQSPRYKITEKSQAVAFWCDPISGHATLYWYRQILGQGPELLVQFQDESVVDDSQLPKDRFSAERLKGVDSTLKIQPAELGDSAMYLCASRPGGDITDTQYFGPGTRLTVL.

The chain links TRBV7-9 to TRBJ2-7; no firm D call. Deletions cut 1 base from V and 4 bases from J, with 8 bases between. Germline loops: CDR1 SEHNR, CDR2 FQNEAQ (reference sequence). The CDR3 is 13 residues long. The CDR3 nucleotides read TGTGCCAGCAGCTTAGATGGGGTTTACGAGCAGTACTTC. This sequence encodes CASSLDGVYEQYF. The full variable domain, in which reference TRBV7-9 and TRBJ2-7 provide the parts outside the CDR3, is DTGVSQNPRHKITKRGQNVTFRCDPISEHNRLYWYRQTLGQGPEFLTYFQNEAQLEKSRLLSDRFSAERPKGSFSTLEIQRTEQGDSAMYLCASSLDGVYEQYFGPGTRLTVT.